This T cell receptor (beta chain) was recorded in a study of blood T cell repertoires in COVID-19. Study overall: Samples taken during acute and convalescent COVID-19 were collected in the United States, Italy and Spain.

In the authors' methods: For nucleated cells, counts were estimated from reference gene primer amplification. Profiled with immunoSEQ multiplex PCR; TCRdb holds only in-frame clones, not every one. That table gives V, J and clone size, and the DNA gave D and trimming. Among fewer than 85,000 clones, 88% were seen once, and the ten largest hold over 8.5%. Germline trimming cut 4 bases from V and 8 bases from J; bases unmatched to any gene: 3. The CDR3 runs to 12 residues. Germline-derived CDR1 and CDR2 are WSHSY and SAAADI. The clonotype originates from a human donor in a cohort sampled during active COVID-19. J is TRBJ1-2 and V is TRBV10-2; 8 positions agree with TRBD1. The sequenced material came from peripheral blood. CDR3 loop: CASSGQGHGYTF. CDR3 sequence (DNA): TGCGCCAGCAGTGGACAGGGGCACGGCTACACCTTC.